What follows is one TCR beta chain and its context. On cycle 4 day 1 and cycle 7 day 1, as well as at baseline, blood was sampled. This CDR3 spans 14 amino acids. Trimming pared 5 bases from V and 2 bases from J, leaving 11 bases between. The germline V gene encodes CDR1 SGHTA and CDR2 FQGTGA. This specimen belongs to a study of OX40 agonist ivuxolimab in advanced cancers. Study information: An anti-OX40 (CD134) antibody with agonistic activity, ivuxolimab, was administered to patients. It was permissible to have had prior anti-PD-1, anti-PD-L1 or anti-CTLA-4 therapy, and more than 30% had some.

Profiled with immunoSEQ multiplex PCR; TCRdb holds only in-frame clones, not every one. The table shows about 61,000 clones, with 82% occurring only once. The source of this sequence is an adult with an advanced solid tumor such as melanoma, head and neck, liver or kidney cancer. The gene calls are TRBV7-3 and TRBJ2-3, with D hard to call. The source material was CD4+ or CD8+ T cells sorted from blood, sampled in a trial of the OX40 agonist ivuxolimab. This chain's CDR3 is CASSPQLLTDTQYF. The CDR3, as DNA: TGTGCCAGCAGCCCCCAATTACTCACAGATACGCAGTATTTT. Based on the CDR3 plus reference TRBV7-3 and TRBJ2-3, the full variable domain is GAGVSQTPSNKVTEKGKYVELRCDPISGHTALYWYRQSLGQGPEFLIYFQGTGAADDSGLPNDRFFAVRPEGSVSTLKIQRTERGDSAVYLCASSPQLLTDTQYFGPGTRLTVL.